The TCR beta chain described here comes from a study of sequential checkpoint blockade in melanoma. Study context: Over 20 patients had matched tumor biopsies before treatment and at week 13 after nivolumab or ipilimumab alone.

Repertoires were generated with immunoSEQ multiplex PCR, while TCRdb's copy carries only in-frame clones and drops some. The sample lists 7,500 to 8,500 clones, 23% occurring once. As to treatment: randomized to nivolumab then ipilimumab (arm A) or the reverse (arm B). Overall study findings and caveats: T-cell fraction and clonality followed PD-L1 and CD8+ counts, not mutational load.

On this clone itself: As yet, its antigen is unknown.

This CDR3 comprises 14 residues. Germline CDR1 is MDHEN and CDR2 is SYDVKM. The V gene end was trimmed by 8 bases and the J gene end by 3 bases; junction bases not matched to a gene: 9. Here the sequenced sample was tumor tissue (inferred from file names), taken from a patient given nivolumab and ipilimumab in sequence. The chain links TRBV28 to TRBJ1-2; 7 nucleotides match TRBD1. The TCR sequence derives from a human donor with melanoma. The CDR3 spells CASLAGGEDYGYTF. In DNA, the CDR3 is TGTGCCAGCTTGGCAGGGGGGGAAGACTATGGCTACACCTTC.